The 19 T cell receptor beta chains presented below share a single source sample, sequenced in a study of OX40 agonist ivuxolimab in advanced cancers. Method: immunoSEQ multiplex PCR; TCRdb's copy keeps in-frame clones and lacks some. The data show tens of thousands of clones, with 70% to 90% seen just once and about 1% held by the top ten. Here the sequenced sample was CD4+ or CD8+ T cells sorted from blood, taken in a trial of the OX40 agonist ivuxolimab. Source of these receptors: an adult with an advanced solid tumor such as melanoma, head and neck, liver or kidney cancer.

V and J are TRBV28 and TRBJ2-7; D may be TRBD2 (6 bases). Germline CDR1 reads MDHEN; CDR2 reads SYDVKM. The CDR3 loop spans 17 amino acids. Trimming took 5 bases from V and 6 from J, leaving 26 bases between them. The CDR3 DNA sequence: TGTGCCAGCAGTCCCATCGGGTTGAGGAGGGAGCGGGTCGAGCAGTACTTC. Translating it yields CASSPIGLRRERVEQYF.

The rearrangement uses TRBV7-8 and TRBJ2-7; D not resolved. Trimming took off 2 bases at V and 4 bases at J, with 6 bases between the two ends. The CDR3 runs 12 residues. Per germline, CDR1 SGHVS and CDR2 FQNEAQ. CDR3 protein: CASSLPGYEQYF. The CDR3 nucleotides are TGTGCCAGCAGCTTACCGGGTTACGAGCAGTACTTC.

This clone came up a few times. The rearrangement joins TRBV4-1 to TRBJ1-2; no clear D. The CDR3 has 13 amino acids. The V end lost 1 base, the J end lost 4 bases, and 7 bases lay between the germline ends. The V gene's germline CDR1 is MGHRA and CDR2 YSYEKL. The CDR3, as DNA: TGCGCCAGCAGCCAAGCGATGCTCTATGGCTACACCTTC. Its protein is CASSQAMLYGYTF.

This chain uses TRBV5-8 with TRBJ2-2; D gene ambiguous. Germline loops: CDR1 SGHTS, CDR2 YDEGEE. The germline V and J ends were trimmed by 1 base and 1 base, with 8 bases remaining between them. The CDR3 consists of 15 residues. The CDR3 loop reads CASSLRLKNTGELFF. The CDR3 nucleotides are TGTGCCAGCAGCTTGAGGCTGAAGAACACCGGGGAGCTGTTTTTT. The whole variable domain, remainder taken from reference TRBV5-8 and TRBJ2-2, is EAGVTQSPTHLIKTRGQQATLRCSPISGHTSVYWYQQALGLGLQFLLWYDEGEERNRGNFPPRFSGRQFPNYSSELNVNALELEDSALYLCASSLRLKNTGELFFGEGSRLTVL.

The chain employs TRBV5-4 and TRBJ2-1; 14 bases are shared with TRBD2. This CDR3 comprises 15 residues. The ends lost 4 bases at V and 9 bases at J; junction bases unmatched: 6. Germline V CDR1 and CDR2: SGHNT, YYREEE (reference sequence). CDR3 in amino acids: CASSPGLAGVGEQFF. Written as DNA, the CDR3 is TGTGCCAGCAGCCCGGGACTAGCGGGAGTTGGTGAGCAGTTCTTC.

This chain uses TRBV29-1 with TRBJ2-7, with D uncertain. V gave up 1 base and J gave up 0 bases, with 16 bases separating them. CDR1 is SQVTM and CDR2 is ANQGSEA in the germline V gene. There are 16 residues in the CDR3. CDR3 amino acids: CSVEVEKDRNSYEQYF. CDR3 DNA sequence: TGCAGCGTTGAAGTGGAGAAAGACCGAAACTCCTACGAGCAGTACTTC.

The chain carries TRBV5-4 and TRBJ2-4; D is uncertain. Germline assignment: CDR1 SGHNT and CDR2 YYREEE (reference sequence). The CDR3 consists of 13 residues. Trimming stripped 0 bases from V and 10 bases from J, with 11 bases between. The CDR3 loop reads CASSLATEEIQYF. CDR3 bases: TGTGCCAGCAGCTTGGCGACTGAGGAAATTCAGTACTTC.

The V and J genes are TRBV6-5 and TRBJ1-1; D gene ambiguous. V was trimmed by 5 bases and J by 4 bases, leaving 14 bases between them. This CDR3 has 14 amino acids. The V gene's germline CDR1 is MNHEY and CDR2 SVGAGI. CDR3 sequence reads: CASSLDTPGTEAFF. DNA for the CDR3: TGTGCCAGCAGTCTCGACACGCCGGGCACTGAAGCTTTCTTT.

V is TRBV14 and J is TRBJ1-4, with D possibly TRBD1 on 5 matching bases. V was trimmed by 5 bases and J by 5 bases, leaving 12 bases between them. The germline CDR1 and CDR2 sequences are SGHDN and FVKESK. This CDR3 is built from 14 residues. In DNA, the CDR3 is TGTGCCAGCAGCAGCGGGGGAATGAATGAAAAACTGTTTTTT. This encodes CASSSGGMNEKLFF.

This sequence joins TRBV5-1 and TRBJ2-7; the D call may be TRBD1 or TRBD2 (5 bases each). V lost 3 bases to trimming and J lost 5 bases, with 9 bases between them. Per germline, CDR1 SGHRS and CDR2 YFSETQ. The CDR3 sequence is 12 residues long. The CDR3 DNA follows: TGCGCCAGCAGCTCGGGACCGCACGAGCAGTACTTC. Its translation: CASSSGPHEQYF.

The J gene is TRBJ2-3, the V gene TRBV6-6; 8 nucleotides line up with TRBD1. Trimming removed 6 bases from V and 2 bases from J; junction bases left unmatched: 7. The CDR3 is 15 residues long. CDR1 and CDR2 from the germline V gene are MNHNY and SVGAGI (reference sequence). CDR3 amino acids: CASSTNRGYTDTQYF. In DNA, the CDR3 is TGTGCCAGCAGCACAAACAGGGGGTACACAGATACGCAGTATTTT.

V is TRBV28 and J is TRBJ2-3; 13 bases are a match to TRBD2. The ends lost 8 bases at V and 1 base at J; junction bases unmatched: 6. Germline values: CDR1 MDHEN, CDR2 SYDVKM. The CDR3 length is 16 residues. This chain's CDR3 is CASARTSGSRTDTQYF. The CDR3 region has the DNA TGTGCCAGCGCCAGGACTAGCGGGAGCCGCACAGATACGCAGTATTTT.

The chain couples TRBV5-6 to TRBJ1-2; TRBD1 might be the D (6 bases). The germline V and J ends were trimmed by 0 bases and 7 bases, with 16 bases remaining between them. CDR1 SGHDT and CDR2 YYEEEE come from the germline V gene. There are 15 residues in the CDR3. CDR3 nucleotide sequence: TGTGCCAGCAGCTTGGAACAGGGAGGGGGAGGTGGCTACACCTTC. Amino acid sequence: CASSLEQGGGGGYTF.

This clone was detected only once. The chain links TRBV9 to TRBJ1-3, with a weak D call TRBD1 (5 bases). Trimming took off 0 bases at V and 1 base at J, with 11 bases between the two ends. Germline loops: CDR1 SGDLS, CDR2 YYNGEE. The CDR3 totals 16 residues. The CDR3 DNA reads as TGTGCCAGCAGCGTAGTACCGGGACCATCTGGAAACACCATATATTTT. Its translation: CASSVVPGPSGNTIYF. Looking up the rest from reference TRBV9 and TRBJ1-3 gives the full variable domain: DSGVTQTPKHLITATGQRVTLRCSPRSGDLSVYWYQQSLDQGLQFLIQYYNGEERAKGNILERFSAQQFPDLHSELNLSSLELGDSALYFCASSVVPGPSGNTIYFGEGSWLTVV.

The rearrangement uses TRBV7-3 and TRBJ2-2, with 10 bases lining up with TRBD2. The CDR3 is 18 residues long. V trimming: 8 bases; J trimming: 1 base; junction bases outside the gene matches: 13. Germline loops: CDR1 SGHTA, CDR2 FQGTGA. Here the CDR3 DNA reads TGTGCCAGCTCCGCCAGGGGAGTAGCGGGAGGGAACACCGGGGAGCTGTTTTTT. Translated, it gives CASSARGVAGGNTGELFF.

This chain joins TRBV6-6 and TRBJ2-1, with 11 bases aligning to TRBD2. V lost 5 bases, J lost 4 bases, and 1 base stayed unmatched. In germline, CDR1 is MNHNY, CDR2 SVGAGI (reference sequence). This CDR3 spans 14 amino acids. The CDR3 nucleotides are TGTGCCAGCAGTGGGACTAGCGGTTACAATGAGCAGTTCTTC. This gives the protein CASSGTSGYNEQFF.

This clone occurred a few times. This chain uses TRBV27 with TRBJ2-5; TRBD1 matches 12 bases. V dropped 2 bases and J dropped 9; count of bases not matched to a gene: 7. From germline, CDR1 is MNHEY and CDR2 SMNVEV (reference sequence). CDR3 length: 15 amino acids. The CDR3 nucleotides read TGTGCCAGCAGTTTACTGGGGACAGGGGGCGAGGCCCAGTACTTC. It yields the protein CASSLLGTGGEAQYF.

The CDR3 sequence: CASSQGPFYEQYF. In DNA, the CDR3 is TGTGCCAGCAGCCAAGGGCCGTTTTACGAGCAGTACTTC. This chain connects TRBV14 to TRBJ2-7; D unresolved. CDR1 and CDR2 from the germline V gene are SGHDN and FVKESK. Trimming left V 1 base short and J 4 bases short, with 8 bases between. CDR3 length equals 13 residues.

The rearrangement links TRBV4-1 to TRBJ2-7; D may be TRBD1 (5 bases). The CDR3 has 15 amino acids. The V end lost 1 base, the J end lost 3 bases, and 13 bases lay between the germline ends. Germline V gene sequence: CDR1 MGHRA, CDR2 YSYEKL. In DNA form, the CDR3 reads TGCGCCAGCAGCCAAGGGGGCGGAAAGATCTACGAGCAGTACTTC. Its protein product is CASSQGGGKIYEQYF.